These T cell receptor beta chains were read from a single sample in a study of radiation and T cells in renal cell carcinoma. The method was immunoSEQ multiplex PCR; TCRdb's version includes in-frame clones alone and lacks a portion of them. This repertoire shows over 120,000 clones, approximately 91% found once; its top ten account for around 11%. Specimen: blood, collected from a patient whose treatment included radiotherapy and nephrectomy. The receptors shown here come from a woman between 50 and 59 years old with renal cell carcinoma. The CDR3 runs from the conserved cysteine through the conserved F or W. A D gene is named only where the DNA matches it firmly. Clone size, where shown, is once, few, many, or a class for clones that have expanded.

cdr3_nt: TGCAGCGCTGGAGTGGACCGGGCTAACTATGGCTACACCTTC; cdr3_aa: CSAGVDRANYGYTF; v_call: TRBV29-1; clone_size: -; j_call: TRBJ1-2; d_call: -
cdr3_nt: TGTGCCATCAGTGAGTTTACTAGCGGGGGCATGAACGAGCAGTACTTC; cdr3_aa: CAISEFTSGGMNEQYF; v_call: TRBV10-3; clone_size: -; j_call: TRBJ2-7; d_call: TRBD2
cdr3_nt: TGTGCCAGCAGCTTTAGCGGGGGGGGGTACAATGAGCAGTTCTTC; cdr3_aa: CASSFSGGGYNEQFF; v_call: TRBV5-4; clone_size: -; j_call: TRBJ2-1; d_call: TRBD2
cdr3_nt: TGCGCCAGCAGCCGGGACAGAGACAATGAGCAGTTCTTC; cdr3_aa: CASSRDRDNEQFF; v_call: TRBV4-1; clone_size: -; j_call: TRBJ2-1; d_call: TRBD1
cdr3_nt: TGTGCCAGCAGCGGCGACAGAATGGATACGCAGTATTTT; cdr3_aa: CASSGDRMDTQYF; v_call: TRBV7-8; clone_size: -; j_call: TRBJ2-3; d_call: -
cdr3_nt: TGTGCCAGTAGTAACCCTAGCTCAGGGGACAGGCCCAATGAAGCTTTCTTT; cdr3_aa: CASSNPSSGDRPNEAFF; v_call: TRBV19; clone_size: -; j_call: TRBJ1-1; d_call: TRBD1
cdr3_nt: TGTGCCAGCTCACCACCGGTCAAAGAGACCCAGTACTTC; cdr3_aa: CASSPPVKETQYF; v_call: TRBV18; clone_size: -; j_call: TRBJ2-5; d_call: -
cdr3_nt: TGTGCCAGCAGTGGTTTTCCAGGACAGAGGATGCGGTACACTGAAGCTTTCTTT; cdr3_aa: CASSGFPGQRMRYTEAFF; v_call: TRBV2; clone_size: -; j_call: TRBJ1-1; d_call: -
cdr3_nt: TGCGCCAGCAGCCAAGCAGAGACCGAATTCTACGAGCAGTACTTC; cdr3_aa: CASSQAETEFYEQYF; v_call: TRBV4-1; clone_size: once; j_call: TRBJ2-7; d_call: -
cdr3_nt: TGTGCCAGCAGCGGGGACACGGGCTGGAGGAATACGCAGTATTTT; cdr3_aa: CASSGDTGWRNTQYF; v_call: TRBV2; clone_size: -; j_call: TRBJ2-3; d_call: -
cdr3_nt: TGTGCCAGCAGTTACCCCTACGGACAAAAAGCTTTCTTT; cdr3_aa: CASSYPYGQKAFF; v_call: TRBV6-5; clone_size: -; j_call: TRBJ1-1; d_call: -
cdr3_nt: TGTGCCAGCAGCTTGGGGTCCGGGCGGAGCACAGATACGCAGTATTTT; cdr3_aa: CASSLGSGRSTDTQYF; v_call: TRBV5-4; clone_size: -; j_call: TRBJ2-3; d_call: -
cdr3_nt: TGTGCCACTAAGCAGGGGGAAACAACAACTAATGAAAAACTGTTTTTT; cdr3_aa: CATKQGETTTNEKLFF; v_call: TRBV19; clone_size: -; j_call: TRBJ1-4; d_call: TRBD1
cdr3_nt: TGTGCCAGCAGTTCGGAGATGTGGGGGCCCCAGCATTTT; cdr3_aa: CASSSEMWGPQHF; v_call: TRBV7-9; clone_size: once; j_call: TRBJ1-5; d_call: -
cdr3_nt: TGTGCCATCAGTGATTTAGCGGGGGGCCCCACCGGGGAGCTGTTTTTT; cdr3_aa: CAISDLAGGPTGELFF; v_call: TRBV10-3; clone_size: -; j_call: TRBJ2-2; d_call: TRBD2
cdr3_nt: TGTGCCAGCAGTTACGCTCGGACTCGAGAGACCCAGTACTTC; cdr3_aa: CASSYARTRETQYF; v_call: TRBV6-5; clone_size: once; j_call: TRBJ2-5; d_call: -
cdr3_nt: TGTGCCAGCTCACCATCGGGGAATCAGCCCCAGCATTTT; cdr3_aa: CASSPSGNQPQHF; v_call: TRBV18; clone_size: -; j_call: TRBJ1-5; d_call: -
cdr3_nt: TGTGCCAGCAGCGTACGACGCGACTTC; cdr3_aa: CASSVRRDF; v_call: TRBV9; clone_size: -; j_call: TRBJ2-7; d_call: -
cdr3_nt: TGTGCCAGCAGCGTAGGGGGGACTCTGCTCCACGAGCAGTACTTC; cdr3_aa: CASSVGGTLLHEQYF; v_call: TRBV9; clone_size: -; j_call: TRBJ2-7; d_call: -
cdr3_nt: TGCGCCAGCAGCTTGGACAGGGTTGGGGACAATGAGCAGTTCTTC; cdr3_aa: CASSLDRVGDNEQFF; v_call: TRBV5-1; clone_size: once; j_call: TRBJ2-1; d_call: -
cdr3_nt: TGTGCCAGCAGCACACTGCCGGAGCTCTCCTACGAGCAGTACTTC; cdr3_aa: CASSTLPELSYEQYF; v_call: TRBV9; clone_size: -; j_call: TRBJ2-7; d_call: -
cdr3_nt: TGTGCCAGTAGTATAGATCCAGGGGATTCACCCCTCCACTTT; cdr3_aa: CASSIDPGDSPLHF; v_call: TRBV19; clone_size: -; j_call: TRBJ1-6; d_call: -
cdr3_nt: TGTGCCAGCAGCTTAGCGCGGGGTGAGGCATACAATGAGCAGTTCTTC; cdr3_aa: CASSLARGEAYNEQFF; v_call: TRBV7-8; clone_size: -; j_call: TRBJ2-1; d_call: -
cdr3_nt: TGTGCCAGCAGTCGGCAGGGGGGCAATCAGCCCCAGCATTTT; cdr3_aa: CASSRQGGNQPQHF; v_call: TRBV6-6; clone_size: -; j_call: TRBJ1-5; d_call: TRBD1
cdr3_nt: TGTGCCAGCAGCTTGGACCTAAATTCACCCCTCCACTTT; cdr3_aa: CASSLDLNSPLHF; v_call: TRBV7-2; clone_size: -; j_call: TRBJ1-6; d_call: -
cdr3_nt: TGTGCCAGCAGCCTACGGACAGCCCTCAGCTCCTACGAGCAGTACTTC; cdr3_aa: CASSLRTALSSYEQYF; v_call: TRBV21-1; clone_size: -; j_call: TRBJ2-7; d_call: -
cdr3_nt: TGCGCCAGCAGTGCAGGCGGCTCCTACAATGAGCAGTTCTTC; cdr3_aa: CASSAGGSYNEQFF; v_call: TRBV10-2; clone_size: -; j_call: TRBJ2-1; d_call: -
cdr3_nt: TGTGCCAGCAGCTTGTCTGGATACGAGCAGTACTTC; cdr3_aa: CASSLSGYEQYF; v_call: TRBV13; clone_size: -; j_call: TRBJ2-7; d_call: -
cdr3_nt: TGTGCCACCAGCACGCGGACAGGGTCCAATTCACCCCTCCACTTT; cdr3_aa: CATSTRTGSNSPLHF; v_call: TRBV15; clone_size: -; j_call: TRBJ1-6; d_call: TRBD1
cdr3_nt: TGTGCCAGCAGCCTTGCGGGGACGACGAACACCGGGGAGCTGTTTTTT; cdr3_aa: CASSLAGTTNTGELFF; v_call: TRBV5-4; clone_size: -; j_call: TRBJ2-2; d_call: -
cdr3_nt: TGCGCCAGCAGCCCCCCAGGTAGGGATGCTGAAGCTTTCTTT; cdr3_aa: CASSPPGRDAEAFF; v_call: TRBV4-1; clone_size: once; j_call: TRBJ1-1; d_call: -
cdr3_nt: TGTGCCAGCGCCAAAGATCCAATTCATCCCTACGAGCAGTACTTC; cdr3_aa: CASAKDPIHPYEQYF; v_call: TRBV7-2; clone_size: -; j_call: TRBJ2-7; d_call: -
cdr3_nt: TGCGCCAGCAGCCTGGTGGGCGCGGACAATGAGCAGTTCTTC; cdr3_aa: CASSLVGADNEQFF; v_call: TRBV5-1; clone_size: -; j_call: TRBJ2-1; d_call: -
cdr3_nt: TGTGCCAGCTCACGAAGTAACAGCGACACCGGGGAGCTGTTTTTT; cdr3_aa: CASSRSNSDTGELFF; v_call: TRBV18; clone_size: -; j_call: TRBJ2-2; d_call: -
cdr3_nt: TGTGCCAGCAGCTGTTTACCCGGGACAGCGAACACCGGGGAGCTGTTTTTT; cdr3_aa: CASSCLPGTANTGELFF; v_call: TRBV5-7; clone_size: -; j_call: TRBJ2-2; d_call: TRBD1
cdr3_nt: TGTGCCAGCAGCCCCCAAACCGGCGGAGGGGGCACTGAAGCTTTCTTT; cdr3_aa: CASSPQTGGGGTEAFF; v_call: TRBV7-9; clone_size: -; j_call: TRBJ1-1; d_call: -
cdr3_nt: TGTGCCAGTACCCAAGACAGTGCCAGCGCCGGGGGCTACACCTTC; cdr3_aa: CASTQDSASAGGYTF; v_call: TRBV19; clone_size: -; j_call: TRBJ1-2; d_call: -
cdr3_nt: TGTGCCAGCAGCCAAGATCTGCCAGGCACCGGGGAGCTGTTTTTT; cdr3_aa: CASSQDLPGTGELFF; v_call: TRBV14; clone_size: -; j_call: TRBJ2-2; d_call: -
cdr3_nt: TGTGCCAGCAGTGCGGAACTTAGCAATCAGCCCCAGCATTTT; cdr3_aa: CASSAELSNQPQHF; v_call: TRBV6-1; clone_size: -; j_call: TRBJ1-5; d_call: -
cdr3_nt: TGCGCCAGCAGCTTGGCCATGAAGGGTGATGGCTACACCTTC; cdr3_aa: CASSLAMKGDGYTF; v_call: TRBV5-1; clone_size: -; j_call: TRBJ1-2; d_call: -
cdr3_nt: TGTGCCAGTAGTATAGATCGAGTCGGCAGGAAAGCTGGGGCCAACGTCCTGACTTTC; cdr3_aa: CASSIDRVGRKAGANVLTF; v_call: TRBV19; clone_size: -; j_call: TRBJ2-6; d_call: -
cdr3_nt: TGCAGCGTTGAAGTGGGAGAGACCCAGTACTTC; cdr3_aa: CSVEVGETQYF; v_call: TRBV29-1; clone_size: -; j_call: TRBJ2-5; d_call: -
cdr3_nt: TGTGCCAGCAGCTCTAAAACTAGGGGGGCAGATACGCAGTATTTT; cdr3_aa: CASSSKTRGADTQYF; v_call: TRBV9; clone_size: -; j_call: TRBJ2-3; d_call: -
cdr3_nt: TGTGCCAGCAGCTTAGTCTCGCTCTCGAACACTGAAGCTTTCTTT; cdr3_aa: CASSLVSLSNTEAFF; v_call: TRBV11-1; clone_size: -; j_call: TRBJ1-1; d_call: -
cdr3_nt: TGTGCCAGCAGCTTGGGAGGGCACTCTGGAAACACCATATATTTT; cdr3_aa: CASSLGGHSGNTIYF; v_call: TRBV5-8; clone_size: once; j_call: TRBJ1-3; d_call: -
cdr3_nt: TGTGCCAGCAGTGAAGGACTCCCCCCGCAGTATTTT; cdr3_aa: CASSEGLPPQYF; v_call: TRBV2; clone_size: -; j_call: TRBJ2-3; d_call: -
cdr3_nt: TGTGCCAGCAGTTACGATGGGGGTGAAAAACTGTTTTTT; cdr3_aa: CASSYDGGEKLFF; v_call: TRBV6-6; clone_size: -; j_call: TRBJ1-4; d_call: -
cdr3_nt: TGTGCCAGCAGCTTAGACGGAGCCGACTATGGCTACACCTTC; cdr3_aa: CASSLDGADYGYTF; v_call: TRBV7-3; clone_size: -; j_call: TRBJ1-2; d_call: -
cdr3_nt: TGCGCCAGCAGCGTAACTCTTCCGGGACAGGGTCCCTATGGCTACACCTTC; cdr3_aa: CASSVTLPGQGPYGYTF; v_call: TRBV5-1; clone_size: -; j_call: TRBJ1-2; d_call: TRBD1
cdr3_nt: TGTGCCGCCGGGGACGGGATACTCACAGATACGCAGTATTTT; cdr3_aa: CAAGDGILTDTQYF; v_call: TRBV10-3; clone_size: -; j_call: TRBJ2-3; d_call: -
cdr3_nt: TGTGCCAGCAGCTTAGAAGGGACACAGATTTACAATGAGCAGTTCTTC; cdr3_aa: CASSLEGTQIYNEQFF; v_call: TRBV7-8; clone_size: -; j_call: TRBJ2-1; d_call: -